The 28 T cell receptor beta chains given below trace back to one sample, sequenced in a study of T cell clonality in common variable immunodeficiency. Generated by immunoSEQ multiplex PCR, the TCRdb table keeps only in-frame clones and is missing some. Listed for the sample are fewer than 75,000 clones, none seen a single time. Material for sequencing was peripheral blood mononuclear cells. All receptors derive from a person between 18 and 69 years old in good health.

At least ten counts were recorded for this clone. The read falls 3 residues short of the CDR3 end, and the missing part is taken from the germline J gene. This chain joins TRBV20-1 and TRBJ1-1; D possibly corresponds to TRBD1 (5 bases). With 0 bases removed from V and 5 bases from J, the gap between germline ends came to 13 bases. CDR3 size: 14 residues. Looked up from germline, CDR1 is DFQATT and CDR2 is SNEGSKA (reference sequence). The DNA read from the CDR3 is TGCAGTGCTAGAGATAGTCCAGGGTGGACTGAA. As protein: CSARDSPGWTE. From start to end, the CDR3 is CSARDSPGWTEAFF.

The sample holds many counts of this clone. The read ends 3 residues before the CDR3 terminus; that terminus is restored from the germline J gene. The gene calls are TRBV4-1 and TRBJ1-2, with 8 bases fitting TRBD1. The CDR3 contains 16 residues. CDR1 is MGHRA and CDR2 is YSYEKL in the germline V gene. Trimming removed 4 bases from V and 5 bases from J; junction bases left unmatched: 12. The CDR3 region is CASSLFGQGVKYGYTF. The CDR3 bases that were read are TGCGCCAGCAGCCTTTTCGGACAGGGTGTTAAGTATGGC.

This clone showed up just a few times. The CDR3 protein is CASSDGTGRETQYF. CDR3 DNA, as far as it was read: TGTGCCAGCAGTGACGGGACAGGCAGGGAGACC. The chain has TRBV25-1 and TRBJ2-5, with 8 bases identical to TRBD1. Read data end 3 residues before the CDR3 end; the end is taken from the germline J gene. Losses at the gene ends were 3 bases for V and 5 bases for J; bases not matched to a gene: 5. CDR1 MGHDK and CDR2 SYGVNS come from the germline V gene. The CDR3 consists of 14 residues.

This clone was counted ten times or more. From the germline J gene comes the end of the CDR3, since the read stops 3 residues before it. V and J are TRBV20-1 and TRBJ1-1; 9 nucleotides agree with TRBD1. Germline-derived CDR1 and CDR2 are DFQATT and SNEGSKA (reference sequence). The CDR3 has 13 amino acids. Losses at the gene ends were 5 bases for V and 5 bases for J; bases not matched to a gene: 6. The CDR3 loop reads CSALQGARTEAFF. Partial CDR3 DNA: TGCAGTGCTTTACAGGGGGCGAGGACTGAA.

Ten or more counts support this clone. Read coverage stops 3 residues before the CDR3 terminus; the germline J gene supplies the remainder. The V gene is TRBV5-1, the J gene TRBJ2-2; tentative D call: TRBD1 (5 bases). CDR3 length equals 14 residues. Germline-derived CDR1 and CDR2 are SGHRS and YFSETQ. V lost 7 bases, J lost 2 bases, and 12 bases lay in between. The covered CDR3 bases are TGCGCCAGCTATCAGGGCTTAAACACCGGGGAG. Residues: CASYQGLNTGE. From start to end, the CDR3 is CASYQGLNTGELFF. The complete variable domain, with remaining parts taken from reference TRBV5-1 and TRBJ2-2, reads KAGVTQTPRYLIKTRGQQVTLSCSPISGHRSVSWYQQTPGQGLQFLFEYFSETQRNKGNFPGRFSGRQFSNSRSEMNVSTLELGDSALYLCASYQGLNTGELFFGEGSRLTVL.

This clone was recorded at least ten times. The read halts 3 residues ahead of the CDR3 end, with the missing end drawn from the germline J gene. This chain joins TRBV30 and TRBJ1-2; a possible D gene is TRBD1 (6 bases). The CDR3 runs to 17 residues. V dropped 1 base and J dropped 2 bases, with 20 bases sitting between them. From germline, CDR1 is GTSNPN and CDR2 SVGIG (reference sequence). The CDR3 sequence: CAWSARMSGETNYGYTF. The CDR3 bases that were read are TGTGCCTGGAGTGCCAGGATGTCAGGGGAGACGAACTATGGC.

Concerning this clone itself: The read stops 3 residues short of the end of the CDR3; the missing end is completed from the germline J gene. This rearrangement joins TRBV5-1 to TRBJ2-7; 15 positions match TRBD2. Losses at the gene ends were 4 bases for V and 5 bases for J; bases not matched to a gene: 13. The CDR3 is 18 amino acids. From germline, CDR1 is SGHRS and CDR2 YFSETQ. The sequenced part of the CDR3 DNA is TGCGCCAGCAGCCCGGGACTAGCGGGGGGCCGGATAAGTAACGAG. The encoded protein is CASSPGLAGGRISNE. The full-length CDR3 reads as CASSPGLAGGRISNEQYF.

The table lists this clone with many counts. The CDR3 extends 3 residues past the end of the read, so its final part is completed from the germline J gene. J is TRBJ2-2 and V is TRBV5-1, with a weak D call TRBD2 (5 bases). Germline CDR1 and CDR2: SGHRS and YFSETQ. The CDR3 has 12 amino acids. The V end was cut by 10 bases, the J end by 5 bases, with 12 bases between. CDR3 residues: CAGGTGTGELFF. The CDR3 bases that were read are TGCGCCGGAGGAACGGGGACCGGGGAG.

This clone was observed many times. The read is 3 residues too short to cover the CDR3 end, so that end is filled in from the germline J gene. The rearrangement joins TRBV20-1 to TRBJ1-1; unclear D gene. This CDR3 region has 14 residues. Germline-derived CDR1 and CDR2 are DFQATT and SNEGSKA (reference sequence). The ends were cut back, 0 bases at V and 5 bases at J, with 13 bases in the middle. Here the CDR3 reads CSARDRGYRTEAFF. The part of the CDR3 DNA that was read is TGCAGTGCTAGAGATCGAGGGTATCGGACTGAA.

This clone was picked up many times. The sequence runs out 3 residues before the end of the CDR3; the remainder is reconstructed from the germline J gene. The same CDR3 also results from other DNA sequences found in this sample. This sequence joins TRBV5-1 and TRBJ2-3; 11 bases agree with TRBD2. The CDR3 contains 15 residues. Looked up from germline, CDR1 is SGHRS and CDR2 is YFSETQ. Unmatched junction bases numbered 10, after V lost 5 bases and J lost 8 bases. The CDR3 sequence: CASRPTSGSFGTQYF. The CDR3 DNA, read in part, is TGCGCCAGCAGACCTACTAGCGGGAGTTTCGGTACG.

This clone was observed at least ten times. The read is 3 residues too short to cover the CDR3 end, so that end is filled in from the germline J gene. The genes are TRBV9 and TRBJ2-3; D is unclear. The V and J ends lost 2 bases and 3 bases respectively, with 7 bases between them. Germline V gives CDR1 SGDLS, CDR2 YYNGEE. This CDR3 has 13 residues. CDR3 DNA (partial): TGTGCCAGCAGCGTGTCCCCTACAGATACG. This translates into CASSVSPTDT. The full CDR3 protein is CASSVSPTDTQYF. The whole variable domain, filled in from reference TRBV9 and TRBJ2-3, reads DSGVTQTPKHLITATGQRVTLRCSPRSGDLSVYWYQQSLDQGLQFLIQYYNGEERAKGNILERFSAQQFPDLHSELNLSSLELGDSALYFCASSVSPTDTQYFGPGTRLTVL.

A word on this clone: Read data end 3 residues before the CDR3 end; the end is taken from the germline J gene. The V call is TRBV19, the J call TRBJ2-7; TRBD1 matches at 8 bases. This CDR3 has 13 amino acids. The ends lost 10 bases at V and 5 bases at J; junction bases unmatched: 10. Germline CDR1 and CDR2: LNHDA and SQIVND (reference sequence). Incomplete CDR3 DNA: TGTGCCACCTCGGACAGGGCGAGGGACGAG. It yields the protein CATSDRARDE. The whole CDR3 reads CATSDRARDEQYF.

The sample holds many counts of this clone. The CDR3 is cut off 3 residues early in the read; its end comes from the germline J gene. The rearrangement links TRBV12-5 to TRBJ1-6; possible D gene TRBD1, 6 bases. The V and J ends lost 7 bases and 10 bases respectively, with 23 bases between them. Germline V gene data show CDR1 as LGHNT and CDR2 as FRNRAP. The CDR3 spans 16 residues. CDR3 loop: CASDNRVSLERSPLHF. The part of the CDR3 DNA that was read is TGTGCTAGTGACAACAGGGTCAGCTTGGAACGGTCACCC.

This clone appeared many times. Read sequence stops 3 residues before the CDR3 end, and the germline J gene provides the missing end. V is TRBV19 and J is TRBJ2-1; 7 bases map to TRBD1. Per germline, CDR1 LNHDA and CDR2 SQIVND (reference sequence). This CDR3 comprises 15 residues. Trimming took 1 base from V and 4 from J; bases not matched to a gene: 4. The CDR3 loop reads CASSIVGTAYNEQFF. Partial CDR3 DNA: TGTGCCAGTAGTATAGTTGGGACAGCATACAATGAG. The full variable domain, its missing parts supplied by reference TRBV19 and TRBJ2-1, is DGGITQSPKYLFRKEGQNVTLSCEQNLNHDAMYWYRQDPGQGLRLIYYSQIVNDFQKGDIAEGYSVSREKKESFPLTVTSAQKNPTAFYLCASSIVGTAYNEQFFGPGTRLTVL.

This clone was found many times. The CDR3 goes on 3 residues after the read ends, and that part is filled in from the germline J gene. V usage is TRBV5-1 and J usage is TRBJ1-1; 7 nucleotides line up with TRBD1. The junction had 6 bases not matched to a gene; V was cut back by 3 bases and J by 1 base. Germline V gene data show CDR1 as SGHRS and CDR2 as YFSETQ. CDR3 length equals 15 residues. The CDR3 here is CASSWGQTPNTEAFF. The CDR3 DNA, read in part, is TGCGCCAGCAGCTGGGGACAGACCCCGAACACTGAA. Looking up the rest from reference TRBV5-1 and TRBJ1-1 gives the full variable domain: KAGVTQTPRYLIKTRGQQVTLSCSPISGHRSVSWYQQTPGQGLQFLFEYFSETQRNKGNFPGRFSGRQFSNSRSEMNVSTLELGDSALYLCASSWGQTPNTEAFFGQGTRLTVV.

This clone was recorded at least ten times. The read gets to within 3 residues of the CDR3 end, and the germline J gene fills in the rest. The V call is TRBV15, the J call TRBJ1-4, with D unresolved. The CDR3 sequence is 17 residues long. Germline CDR1 LNHNV, CDR2 YYDKDF (reference sequence). Trimming cost V 1 base and J 10 bases, with 22 bases left between them. CDR3 DNA (partial): TGTGCCACCAGCAGAGGTTCTGGTGTAAGGGTTGGTGGAAAA. Its protein is CATSRGSGVRVGGK. In full, the CDR3 reads CATSRGSGVRVGGKLFF.

This clone has a count of ten or more. With the read ending 3 residues before the CDR3 end, the germline J gene is used to fill in that end. The V call is TRBV2, the J call TRBJ2-1; D gene unclear. The length of the CDR3 is 10 residues. V was pared by 8 bases and J by 7 bases, with 6 bases between. Germline CDR1 is SNHLY and CDR2 is FYNNEI. Incomplete CDR3 DNA: TGTGCCAGCCTCGGGAATGAG. It codes for CASLGNE. The entire CDR3 protein is CASLGNEQFF.

This clone was detected ten times or more. The CDR3 end falls 3 residues outside the read, so it is completed with the germline J gene. The chain employs TRBV7-8 and TRBJ1-1; 8 positions agree with TRBD1. The CDR3 extends over 15 amino acids. Per the germline V gene, CDR1 is SGHVS and CDR2 is FQNEAQ. The J segment lost 1 base and the V segment lost 5 bases, leaving 6 bases of the junction unmatched. CDR3 DNA, as far as it was read: TGTGCCAGCAGCGAGATTCAGGGGGCGAACACTGAA. This translates into CASSEIQGANTE. The entire CDR3 reads CASSEIQGANTEAFF.

This clone was seen many times. The CDR3 goes on 3 residues after the read ends, and that part is filled in from the germline J gene. The V gene is TRBV7-8, the J gene TRBJ1-4; 7 positions match TRBD1. CDR1 and CDR2 (germline): SGHVS, FQNEAQ. The length of the CDR3 is 12 residues. The CDR3 loop is CASSFETGPLFF. Partial CDR3 DNA: TGTGCCAGCAGCTTTGAGACAGGGCCA.

This clone was seen repeatedly, ten times or more. The CDR3 is cut off 3 residues early in the read; its end comes from the germline J gene. The chain carries TRBV23-1 and TRBJ1-4; no definite D call. Being an ORF, TRBV23-1 has a function that is uncertain. This CDR3 region has 14 residues. The V end lost 3 bases, the J end lost 7 bases, and 12 bases lay between the germline ends. The sequenced CDR3 bases are TGCGCCAGCAGTCATCCTATACGGGGTGAAAAA. It is translated as CASSHPIRGEK. In full, the CDR3 is CASSHPIRGEKLFF.

This clone was observed at least ten times. The sequenced fragment ends 3 residues before the CDR3 boundary, so the rest is inferred from the germline J gene. V and J are TRBV20-1 and TRBJ1-4; 9 bases agree with TRBD1. V shed 6 bases, J shed 2 bases, and the junction held 16 bases outside the gene matches. The CDR3 is made up of 18 amino acids. CDR1 is DFQATT and CDR2 is SNEGSKA in the germline V gene (reference sequence). This CDR3 is CSARGSGTGKATNEKLFF. The covered CDR3 bases are TGCAGTGCACGAGGAAGTGGGACAGGGAAAGCGACTAATGAAAAA.

Ten or more counts support this clone. With the read ending 3 residues before the CDR3 end, the germline J gene is used to fill in that end. The chain links TRBV5-1 to TRBJ2-2; 7 bases line up with TRBD2. The CDR3 is 16 amino acids. The J segment lost 1 base and the V segment lost 0 bases, leaving 3 bases of the junction unmatched. The germline V gene has CDR1 SGHRS and CDR2 YFSETQ. The sequenced part of the CDR3 DNA is TGCGCCAGCAGCTTGGGCCAGCGGGAGAACACCGGGGAG. Translated, it gives CASSLGQRENTGE. The entire CDR3 protein is CASSLGQRENTGELFF. Full variable domain (outside the CDR3, taken from reference TRBV5-1 and TRBJ2-2): KAGVTQTPRYLIKTRGQQVTLSCSPISGHRSVSWYQQTPGQGLQFLFEYFSETQRNKGNFPGRFSGRQFSNSRSEMNVSTLELGDSALYLCASSLGQRENTGELFFGEGSRLTVL.

This clone came up many times. One junction end disagrees with the germline gene, perhaps due to a read error. With the read ending 3 residues before the CDR3 end, the germline J gene is used to fill in that end. J is TRBJ2-5 and V is TRBV6-2 or TRBV6-3; no clear D gene. This CDR3 comprises 11 residues. Germline lookup yields CDR1 MNHEY and CDR2 SVGEGT. The CDR3 region is CASSYQETQYF. The sequenced CDR3 bases are TGTGCCAGCAGTTACCAGGAGACC.

This clone has ten or more counts. Coverage ceases 3 residues before the CDR3 finishes, and the germline J gene fills in the end. J is TRBJ2-5 and V is TRBV7-8; D may be TRBD1 (6 bases). The V gene lost 5 bases and the J gene lost 5 bases, with 12 bases spanning the gap. Germline V CDR1 and CDR2: SGHVS, FQNEAQ. This CDR3 region has 13 residues. The sequenced part of the CDR3 DNA is TGTGCCAGCAGCCCCGCAGGGGCCGAGACC. Protein: CASSPAGAET. The full CDR3 is CASSPAGAETQYF.

This clone appeared a few times. The CDR3 end is not reached by the read, which stops 3 residues before it; the germline J gene fills it in. The chain uses TRBV7-9 and TRBJ2-1; D gene uncertain. The germline gives CDR1 SEHNR, CDR2 FQNEAQ (reference sequence). With 5 bases removed from V and 0 bases from J, the gap between germline ends came to 8 bases. The CDR3 sequence is 14 residues long. CDR3 sequence reads: CASSPGISYNEQFF. Partial CDR3 DNA: TGTGCCAGCAGCCCAGGTATCTCCTACAATGAG.

This clone was counted ten times or more. The read terminates 3 residues ahead of where the CDR3 ends, so the germline J gene completes it. The V gene is TRBV19, the J gene TRBJ2-7, with a weak D call TRBD1 (6 bases). Trimming removed 6 bases at V and 5 bases at J, with 17 bases between. The CDR3 covers 14 residues. Germline V gene data show CDR1 as LNHDA and CDR2 as SQIVND (reference sequence). The CDR3 loop reads CASSRKQGGDEQYF. Incomplete CDR3 DNA: TGTGCCAGTAGCCGAAAACAGGGTGGAGACGAG.

In this sample, this clone turned up many times. The CDR3 loop reads CASSPDRGIINYGYTF. The DNA read from the CDR3 is TGTGCCAGCTCACCAGACAGGGGAATTATAAACTATGGC. The chain employs TRBV18 and TRBJ1-2; 8 nucleotides agree with TRBD1. The read ends 3 residues before the CDR3 terminus; that terminus is restored from the germline J gene. The CDR3 is 16 amino acids. Germline V gives CDR1 KGHSH, CDR2 LQKENI. V lost 2 bases, J lost 2 bases, and 7 bases stayed unmatched.

This clone was recorded at least ten times. Read coverage stops 3 residues before the CDR3 terminus; the germline J gene supplies the remainder. This rearrangement joins TRBV19 to TRBJ2-7, with D tentatively TRBD1 (6 bases). Looked up from germline, CDR1 is LNHDA and CDR2 is SQIVND (reference sequence). Trimming took off 3 bases at V and 2 bases at J, with 8 bases between the two ends. CDR3 size: 13 residues. The sequenced CDR3 bases are TGTGCCAGTAGTATGGACAGAACCTACGAG. It yields the protein CASSMDRTYE. The whole CDR3 is CASSMDRTYEQYF.